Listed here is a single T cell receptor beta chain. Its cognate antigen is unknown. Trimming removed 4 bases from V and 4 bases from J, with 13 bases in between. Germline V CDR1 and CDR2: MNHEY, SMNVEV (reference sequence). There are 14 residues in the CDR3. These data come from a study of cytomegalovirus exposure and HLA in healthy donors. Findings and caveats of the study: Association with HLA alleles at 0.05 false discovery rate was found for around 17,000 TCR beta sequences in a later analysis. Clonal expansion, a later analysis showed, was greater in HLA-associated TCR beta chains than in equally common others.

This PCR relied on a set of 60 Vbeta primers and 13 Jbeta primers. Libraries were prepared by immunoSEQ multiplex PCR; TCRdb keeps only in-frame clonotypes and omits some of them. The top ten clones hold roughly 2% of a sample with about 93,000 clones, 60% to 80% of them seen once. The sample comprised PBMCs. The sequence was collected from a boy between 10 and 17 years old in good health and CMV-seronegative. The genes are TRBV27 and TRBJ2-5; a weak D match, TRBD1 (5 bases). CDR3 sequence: CASSYRYQGETQYF. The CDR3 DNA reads TGTGCCAGCAGTTACCGTTATCAGGGAGAGACCCAGTACTTC.